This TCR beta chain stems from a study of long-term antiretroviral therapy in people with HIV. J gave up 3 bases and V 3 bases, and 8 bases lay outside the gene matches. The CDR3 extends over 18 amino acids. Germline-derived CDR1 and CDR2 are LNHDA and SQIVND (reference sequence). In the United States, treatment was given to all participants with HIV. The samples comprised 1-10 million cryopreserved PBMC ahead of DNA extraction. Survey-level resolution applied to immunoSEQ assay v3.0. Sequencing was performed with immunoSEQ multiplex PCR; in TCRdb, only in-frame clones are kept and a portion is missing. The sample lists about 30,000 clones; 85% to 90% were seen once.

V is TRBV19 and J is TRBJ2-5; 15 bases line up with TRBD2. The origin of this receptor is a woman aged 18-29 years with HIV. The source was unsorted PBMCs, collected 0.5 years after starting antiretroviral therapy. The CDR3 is CASSIGRRTSGREETQYF. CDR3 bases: TGTGCCAGTAGTATTGGACGGAGGACTAGCGGGAGGGAAGAGACCCAGTACTTC.